The rows below give T cell receptor beta chains drawn from one sample of a study of blood T cell repertoires in COVID-19. Using immunoSEQ multiplex PCR, the repertoire was profiled, and TCRdb retains in-frame clones only, with some absent. The top ten hold roughly 15% of the sample, which has about 59,000 clones, around 90% seen once. The sample consisted of peripheral blood. Source of these receptors: a man older than 75 with acute or convalescent COVID-19. Each CDR3 is given with its conserved first and last residue. Fields, in order: clone size, J gene, D gene, V gene, CDR3 DNA, CDR3 protein. D genes are given only for firm matches. Some rows have no size entry. The others give once, few or many, or a class for an expanded clone.

clone size: once
J gene: TRBJ1-5
D gene: -
V gene: TRBV30
CDR3 DNA: TGTGCCTGGAGTCGCGGACAGTACAATCAGCCCCAGCATTTT
CDR3 protein: CAWSRGQYNQPQHF

clone size: -
J gene: TRBJ1-5
D gene: -
V gene: TRBV27
CDR3 DNA: TGTGCCAGCAGTTTATCGCAGGGTTACAATCAGCCCCAGCATTTT
CDR3 protein: CASSLSQGYNQPQHF

clone size: once
J gene: TRBJ2-7
D gene: TRBD2
V gene: TRBV6-6
CDR3 DNA: TGTGCCAGCAGTCGAACCATGAGGACTAGCTCCTACGAGCAGTACTTC
CDR3 protein: CASSRTMRTSSYEQYF

clone size: -
J gene: TRBJ1-5
D gene: -
V gene: TRBV30
CDR3 DNA: TGTGCCTGGGCGCAGGGTCTGGGCAATCAGCCCCAGCATTTT
CDR3 protein: CAWAQGLGNQPQHF

clone size: -
J gene: TRBJ1-2
D gene: -
V gene: TRBV23-1
CDR3 DNA: TGCGCCAGCAGTCTTCAAGGGGCGAAATATGGCTACACCTTC
CDR3 protein: CASSLQGAKYGYTF

clone size: -
J gene: TRBJ2-7
D gene: TRBD1
V gene: TRBV19
CDR3 DNA: TGTGCCAGTAGAATCCGACAGGGCGGCTTGGACGAGCAGTACTTC
CDR3 protein: CASRIRQGGLDEQYF

clone size: once
J gene: TRBJ2-3
D gene: TRBD2
V gene: TRBV9
CDR3 DNA: TGTGCCAGCAGCGTAGCGGGGGGGACAACTAGCACAGATACGCAGTATTTT
CDR3 protein: CASSVAGGTTSTDTQYF

clone size: -
J gene: TRBJ1-4
D gene: -
V gene: TRBV6-1
CDR3 DNA: TGTGCCAGCAGTGAAGAGGGTAGCGGAAGGGAAAAACTGTTTTTT
CDR3 protein: CASSEEGSGREKLFF

clone size: -
J gene: TRBJ2-2
D gene: -
V gene: TRBV13
CDR3 DNA: TGTGCCAGCAGTAGGGGGTACACCGGGGAGCTGTTTTTT
CDR3 protein: CASSRGYTGELFF

clone size: -
J gene: TRBJ2-3
D gene: TRBD1
V gene: TRBV7-2
CDR3 DNA: TGTGCCAGCACCCCACAGGGGTTCGATACGCAGTATTTT
CDR3 protein: CASTPQGFDTQYF

clone size: -
J gene: TRBJ2-3
D gene: TRBD2
V gene: TRBV7-3
CDR3 DNA: TGTGCCAGCAGTCCAGTAGCGGGAGGCACAGATACGCAGTATTTT
CDR3 protein: CASSPVAGGTDTQYF

clone size: once
J gene: TRBJ2-1
D gene: -
V gene: TRBV18
CDR3 DNA: TGTGCCAGCTCACCACCCGGAGGGGGGGACAATGAGCAGTTCTTC
CDR3 protein: CASSPPGGGDNEQFF

clone size: -
J gene: TRBJ2-1
D gene: -
V gene: TRBV28
CDR3 DNA: TGTGCCAGCACCCCACCGAATAGTCCATTGAGGAATGAGCAGTTCTTC
CDR3 protein: CASTPPNSPLRNEQFF

clone size: -
J gene: TRBJ2-1
D gene: TRBD1
V gene: TRBV11-3
CDR3 DNA: TGTGCCAGCAGCTTTACAACAGGGGCTTGGAATGAGCAGTTCTTC
CDR3 protein: CASSFTTGAWNEQFF

clone size: -
J gene: TRBJ1-5
D gene: -
V gene: TRBV7-8
CDR3 DNA: TGTGCCAGCAGCTTAGGACAGGCTCTCAATCAGCCCCAGCATTTT
CDR3 protein: CASSLGQALNQPQHF

clone size: -
J gene: TRBJ2-3
D gene: -
V gene: TRBV5-1
CDR3 DNA: TGCGCCAGCAGCGCGGCGGAGGGGACAGATACGCAGTATTTT
CDR3 protein: CASSAAEGTDTQYF

clone size: -
J gene: TRBJ1-1
D gene: TRBD1
V gene: TRBV30
CDR3 DNA: TGTGCCTGGAGTCCCCCGGACAGGCGACTCACTGAAGCTTTCTTT
CDR3 protein: CAWSPPDRRLTEAFF

clone size: -
J gene: TRBJ2-5
D gene: TRBD2
V gene: TRBV3-1/TRBV3-2
CDR3 DNA: TGTGCCAGCAGCCCCCCTGGGGGTTGGGGGGGGGAAGAAGAGACCCAGTACTTC
CDR3 protein: CASSPPGGWGGEEETQYF

clone size: -
J gene: TRBJ2-7
D gene: -
V gene: TRBV6-5
CDR3 DNA: TGTGCCAGCATGCGGGGCGGACGGTCCTACGAGCAGTACTTC
CDR3 protein: CASMRGGRSYEQYF

clone size: -
J gene: TRBJ2-1
D gene: -
V gene: TRBV24-1
CDR3 DNA: TGTGCCACCAGTGACCCTGGGGACAACTCCTACAATGAGCAGTTCTTC
CDR3 protein: CATSDPGDNSYNEQFF

clone size: -
J gene: TRBJ2-3
D gene: TRBD1
V gene: TRBV6-4
CDR3 DNA: TGTGCCAGCAGTGGGTCGGGACAGGGCGAAGATACGCAGTATTTT
CDR3 protein: CASSGSGQGEDTQYF

clone size: -
J gene: TRBJ2-7
D gene: -
V gene: TRBV18
CDR3 DNA: TGTGCCAGCTCACCAACCTTCGCCTCGGGGGAGCAGTACTTC
CDR3 protein: CASSPTFASGEQYF

clone size: -
J gene: TRBJ2-1
D gene: TRBD1
V gene: TRBV7-6
CDR3 DNA: TGTGCCAGCAGCTTGCAGGGGGCGTTACAGAATGAGCAGTTCTTC
CDR3 protein: CASSLQGALQNEQFF

clone size: -
J gene: TRBJ2-3
D gene: -
V gene: TRBV14
CDR3 DNA: TGTGCCAGCAGCCTAGGACAAGCTAGCACAGATACGCAGTATTTT
CDR3 protein: CASSLGQASTDTQYF

clone size: -
J gene: TRBJ2-5
D gene: TRBD2
V gene: TRBV3-1/TRBV3-2
CDR3 DNA: TGTGCCAGCAGCCTCCCTCCGACTAGCGGGGGGTATTCGTACCAAGAGACCCAGTACTTC
CDR3 protein: CASSLPPTSGGYSYQETQYF

clone size: once
J gene: TRBJ1-2
D gene: -
V gene: TRBV6-5
CDR3 DNA: TGTGCCAGCAGGTCGGGATACCTTTGGACCTTC
CDR3 protein: CASRSGYLWTF

clone size: -
J gene: TRBJ2-1
D gene: TRBD1
V gene: TRBV19
CDR3 DNA: TGTGCCAGTAGTAACGACATGACAGGGTACAATGAGCAGTTCTTC
CDR3 protein: CASSNDMTGYNEQFF

clone size: few
J gene: TRBJ2-1
D gene: TRBD2
V gene: TRBV15
CDR3 DNA: TGTGCCACCAGCAGTATAGCGGGGGGAGGGGAGTTCTTC
CDR3 protein: CATSSIAGGGEFF

clone size: -
J gene: TRBJ2-2
D gene: -
V gene: TRBV19
CDR3 DNA: TGTGCCAGTATGTTTAGGCGGAACCGAATAAACACCGGGGAGCTGTTTTTT
CDR3 protein: CASMFRRNRINTGELFF

clone size: once
J gene: TRBJ2-7
D gene: TRBD1
V gene: TRBV15
CDR3 DNA: TGTGCCACCAGCAGTCGACAGGGCCCCTACGAGCAGTACTTC
CDR3 protein: CATSSRQGPYEQYF

clone size: -
J gene: TRBJ1-1
D gene: TRBD1
V gene: TRBV6-5
CDR3 DNA: TGTGCCAGCCTACCGACAGGGATGGGAGAAGCTTTCTTT
CDR3 protein: CASLPTGMGEAFF

clone size: -
J gene: TRBJ1-5
D gene: -
V gene: TRBV2
CDR3 DNA: TGTGCCAGCAGGGCAGGGGCGTATAGCAATCAGCCCCAGCATTTT
CDR3 protein: CASRAGAYSNQPQHF

clone size: -
J gene: TRBJ1-1
D gene: -
V gene: TRBV19
CDR3 DNA: TGTGCCAGTAAGTCCGGCAGTGCGGGGACTGAAGCTTTCTTT
CDR3 protein: CASKSGSAGTEAFF

clone size: -
J gene: TRBJ1-4
D gene: -
V gene: TRBV9
CDR3 DNA: TGTGCCAGCAGCTCGATTGCCGGGGGTGAAAAACTGTTTTTT
CDR3 protein: CASSSIAGGEKLFF

clone size: -
J gene: TRBJ1-4
D gene: -
V gene: TRBV21-1
CDR3 DNA: TGTGCCAGCAGCCCTCGGGACAGGGAAACTAATGAAAAACTGTTTTTT
CDR3 protein: CASSPRDRETNEKLFF

clone size: -
J gene: TRBJ1-1
D gene: -
V gene: TRBV3-1/TRBV3-2
CDR3 DNA: TGTGCCAGCAGCCAACTTGCGACAGGAGAGACTGAAGCTTTCTTT
CDR3 protein: CASSQLATGETEAFF

clone size: -
J gene: TRBJ1-6
D gene: -
V gene: TRBV20-1
CDR3 DNA: TGCAGTGCTAGTCAACAGGCCTATAATTCACCCCTCCACTTT
CDR3 protein: CSASQQAYNSPLHF

clone size: -
J gene: TRBJ2-7
D gene: -
V gene: TRBV19
CDR3 DNA: TGTGCCAGTAGTATAGTCCGGGAAGGAGAGCAGTACTTC
CDR3 protein: CASSIVREGEQYF

clone size: -
J gene: TRBJ2-1
D gene: TRBD2
V gene: TRBV6-5
CDR3 DNA: TGTGCCTGTCGGAACGGGGGGGCGAATGAGCAGTTCTTC
CDR3 protein: CACRNGGANEQFF

clone size: -
J gene: TRBJ2-7
D gene: TRBD1
V gene: TRBV7-8
CDR3 DNA: TGTGCCAGCAGCTTAGAGGGACAGGGGTACACCTACGAGCAGTACTTC
CDR3 protein: CASSLEGQGYTYEQYF

clone size: -
J gene: TRBJ1-6
D gene: -
V gene: TRBV21-1
CDR3 DNA: TGTGCCAAATCTGGGACAGGGCTAGCTTCACCCCTCCACTTT
CDR3 protein: CAKSGTGLASPLHF

clone size: -
J gene: TRBJ2-7
D gene: TRBD2
V gene: TRBV9
CDR3 DNA: TGTGCCAGCAGCGTAGAGGCTACACGGGGGGCCTACGAGCAGTACTTC
CDR3 protein: CASSVEATRGAYEQYF

clone size: once
J gene: TRBJ2-2
D gene: -
V gene: TRBV6-4
CDR3 DNA: TGTGCCAGCAGTGCTTGGGAGAGCACCGGGGAGCTGTTTTTT
CDR3 protein: CASSAWESTGELFF

clone size: -
J gene: TRBJ2-4
D gene: -
V gene: TRBV15
CDR3 DNA: TGTGCCACCAGCAGAGCGGGAGAAGCCAAAAACATTCAGTACTTC
CDR3 protein: CATSRAGEAKNIQYF

clone size: -
J gene: TRBJ1-3
D gene: TRBD1
V gene: TRBV18
CDR3 DNA: TGTGCCAGCTCACCACCGACAGGGGTGGGAAACACCATATATTTT
CDR3 protein: CASSPPTGVGNTIYF

clone size: once
J gene: TRBJ2-1
D gene: -
V gene: TRBV7-8
CDR3 DNA: TGTGCCAGCAGCTTACGAGACTACCGCCCCGGCTTGCAGTTCTTC
CDR3 protein: CASSLRDYRPGLQFF

clone size: -
J gene: TRBJ1-5
D gene: TRBD1
V gene: TRBV10-3
CDR3 DNA: TGTGCCATCAGGGAGGGGGCCGATCAGCCCCAGCATTTT
CDR3 protein: CAIREGADQPQHF

clone size: once
J gene: TRBJ1-6
D gene: -
V gene: TRBV10-2
CDR3 DNA: TGCGCCAGCAGGCCAGGTCCCCAAGATTCACCCCTCCACTTT
CDR3 protein: CASRPGPQDSPLHF